This TCR beta chain emerged from a study of T cells in women clearing cervical HPV infection (dated by TCRdb to the late 2010s). As for the study more broadly: The cases were roughly 23 women with histologically confirmed HPV16-related CIN3 or worse, and 2 of those women had invasive cancers. Controls were 25 or so women whose single incident HPV16 infection cleared within 12 months without precancer or cancer developing. Blood from cases was collected at the visit at which the lesion was first identified, whereas blood from controls was collected once infection was no longer detected. Among cases, blood sampling came a median of about 150 days after lesion detection, with an interquartile range of about 80 to 220 days. HLA typing was available for only a few women, so HLA type could not be excluded as a confounder. This exploratory proof-of-principle case-control study, nested within the Guanacaste HPV Natural History Study in Costa Rica, compared TCR repertoires among women with different cervical HPV16 outcomes. Cases and controls were matched on age within five years and on year of sample collection. Cases had a median age of approximately 35 years compared with 38 for controls, and baseline characteristics showed no significant differences between the groups. The parent cohort enrolled 8,500 to 13,000 women aged 18 or older in Guanacaste, Costa Rica, during about 1993 to 1994 and followed them for approximately 7 years. As quality controls, five blinded duplicates were added to each group, bringing the total to about 60 samples made up of 50 or so participants and 10 replicates.

Overall study results and their limits: Because of the cross-sectional design, the study could not determine whether the associations came before infection or resulted from infection, and neither effector/memory subsets nor HPV-specific T cells were isolated. By combining richness with V gene abundances, random forest classifiers separated cases from controls with an estimated AUC of around 0.85. TCR repertoire richness was significantly higher in CIN3+ cases than in controls across sequencing depths, while evenness did not differ. TRBV6-7 relative abundance was lower in cases than in controls (roughly 0.12% versus 0.17%; Bonferroni P = 0.0008). T-cell numbers per sample were unknown, so richness differences could reflect varying T-cell content rather than repertoire biology.

TCR beta CDR3 regions were amplified by multiplex PCR using the immunoSEQ assay from an average of roughly 1,100 ng genomic DNA per sample. To correct primer bias, the assay used a complete synthetic TCR repertoire to set an amplification baseline. The amplicons were sequenced using the Illumina platform. Under the source paper's analysis protocol: Sequences were error-corrected by clustering with frequency ratios and a modified nearest-neighbor algorithm and were then analyzed in the immunoSEQ Analyzer with IMGT gene definitions. At each rarefaction depth, TCR richness and evenness were averaged across 20 rarefaction repeats, and samples with fewer sequences than that depth were excluded. Wilcoxon rank sum tests with FDR correction were used to compare V, D and J gene relative abundances between the groups. For the blinded duplicates, the intraclass correlation was 95% to 97% for TCR richness and averaged approximately 76% across about 67 gene segments. The table was pulled from immuneACCESS by TCRdb, which kept in-frame rearrangements only. Such tables lose some clones; where checked, under half of the loss comes from unresolved V genes, and the rest has no known cause. The DNA gave D and trimming, while V, J and clone size come from that table. The sample table holds about 26,000 clones. Jointly, the top ten make up over 8.5% of the sample.

Every participant had a single incident cervical HPV16 infection, and prevalent HPV16 infections were excluded. Cervical HPV DNA was detected by MY09/MY11 PCR, and genotyping was performed by dot-blot hybridization. Approximately 16 mL of heparinized blood were centrifuged, and the buffy coat was aliquoted, frozen at -30°C, then stored at -80°C. QIAGEN kits were used to extract genomic DNA from buffy coat specimens. With regard to this clone: This receptor's antigen is unknown. The read ends 3 residues before the CDR3 terminus; that terminus is restored from the germline J gene.

V is pruned by 3 bases and J by 4 bases, leaving 3 bases of the junction without a gene match. Based on the germline V gene, the CDR1 and CDR2 sequences are SGHRS and YFSETQ. The CDR3 contains 14 residues, cysteine and phenylalanine counted. The CDR3 was read in part: 33 bases, with the frame set at base 1. This clonotype originated in a woman aged 18 to 75 with a cervical HPV16 infection that either progressed to CIN3+ or cleared (not recorded which). Sequencing was carried out using blood buffy coat. The sequence is built from TRBV5-1 and TRBJ1-1; TRBD1 agrees with 10 junctional bases. CDR3 sequence: CASSYGTGATEAFF. The covered CDR3 bases are TGCGCCAGCAGCTACGGGACAGGGGCCACTGAA.